This TCR beta chain was recorded in a study of T-cell reconstitution after alpha-beta-depleted transplantation in children. General observations from the study: It was reported that alpha-beta T cells came from several hundred expanded graft clones (about two months after transplant). Some patients showed high day-60 TCRbeta diversity, which derived from surviving recipient T cells and thymic progenitors. Newly produced T cells mostly accounted for T-cell counts and diversity one year post-transplant.

This clonotype has a count of ten or more. Antigen unknown. CDR1 and CDR2 (germline): SGHAT, FQDESV (reference sequence). This CDR3 has 12 residues. V was shortened by 3 bases and J by 5 bases, with 7 bases between the two germline ends. Molecular barcoding with unique molecular identifiers was used for the TCRbeta library. A single record per CDR3 protein comes from TCRdb applying MiXCR to the PCR reads. The sample lists over 400,000 distinct CDR3 sequences, around two fifths occurring once. The starting material was PBMCs, obtained before TCRalphabeta/CD19-depleted stem cell transplant. This rearrangement joins TRBV11-1 to TRBJ2-5; D uncertain. This clonotype was sampled from a girl aged 2 to 10 with aplastic anemia, due to receive a stem cell transplant. This CDR3 reads CASSFFGETQYF. CDR3 sequence (DNA): TGTGCCAGCAGCTTCTTCGGGGAGACCCAGTACTTC.